The text below deals with one T cell receptor (beta chain). The table lists this clonotype with a few counts. Its specific antigen is unknown. Mismatch with germline at one junction end may stem from a read error. Naive CD8 T cell libraries were made from 20,000 to 1,000,000 sorted cells using 10%, 30% or 50% of purified RNA. Naive CD8 T cells, defined as CD8+CD4-CCR7+CD45RA+, were FACS-sorted into RLT Plus buffer on a BD FACSAria II. More than 8 TCR copies' worth of Jurkat RNA were spiked into about 20,000-1,100,000 naive CD8 T cell samples to test detection sensitivity. CD8 T cells were enriched using RosetteSep CD8+ T Cell Enrichment Cocktail and Ficoll-Paque, and the enriched cells then underwent ACK red cell lysis. This sample is drawn from a study of molecular identifiers for immune sequencing clone quantification (dated by TCRdb to the late 2010s). For the wider study: For a replicate experiment, RNA from roughly 20,000 or 100,000 naive CD8 T cells was divided into five aliquots, and four of the five aliquots were sequenced. The study was a methods study using CD8 T cells to benchmark molecular-identifier clustering-based TCR repertoire sequencing (MIDCIRS) and TCR RNA copy counting. Results and caveats for the whole study, not just this receptor: Identical TCR molecules sharing a barcode could cause highly expanded clone sizes to be underestimated. Modeling estimated about 3.3 recovered TCR RNA copies per cell, compared with about 10 by digital PCR, which implies approximately 30% capture efficiency. When barcode sub-clustering was not used, chimeric consensus sequences inflated TCR diversity, with chimeras reaching as high as 47%. Clones above 20 RNA copies held over 98% of molecules in CMV-specific effector cells but under 1% in naive cells. Spiked-in Jurkat TCR RNA (about 10 copies' worth), which is not part of the donor repertoire, was contained in the naive libraries. Spiked-in Jurkat TCR RNA equivalent to a single cell was reported to be detectable even among approximately 1 million naive CD8 T cells.

Reading from cysteine to phenylalanine, the CDR3 counts 15 amino acids. Left in the record is the CDR3 DNA by itself, 45 bases read in frame from the first base. Via the germline V gene, CDR1 is MDHEN and CDR2 SYDVKM. The library came from PCR. Sequencer: NextSeq 500. Bulk TCR libraries were generated as previously described, with the TCR primers listed in Table S5 used. Total RNA was purified with the Qiagen AllPrep DNA/RNA kit. Reads from multiple sequencing runs of the same library were pooled before analysis. The source study handled its data this way. Only reads with exact TCR constant sequence were kept, trimmed to 150 nt, and grouped by their 12-nt molecular barcodes. Reads within each barcode group were sub-clustered using a 15% Levenshtein threshold, and quality-weighted consensus sequences were constructed for each RNA molecule. Non-functional sequences were filtered out, along with any lower-count sequence sitting one edit away from another sequence. Based on fitting two negative binomial distributions, any barcode sub-cluster with under 20% of the maximum read count was discarded. Clones were called with MiXCR by TCRdb after fastp trimmed the public reads at Q25, and only in-frame beta chains were retained. Each entry is one CDR3 protein sequence, shown with its most common DNA and genes. Here the V and J calls rest on TCRdb's processing, not on the authors' analysis. This sample comprises approximately 630,000 distinct CDR3 sequences, roughly 23% of them detected only once. 0.7% to 0.95% of the sample is taken by the ten largest.

The chain is assembled from TRBV28 and TRBJ2-3; 8 bases in between match TRBD1. Specimen: naive CD8+ T cells from blood, with Jurkat cell RNA spiked in. Interpreted using the paper, the cell subset or site label stands for: FACS-sorted CD8+CD4-CCR7+CD45RA+ naive T cells. This clonotype was obtained from a human donor in good health. Some libraries in this study had Jurkat cell RNA spiked in. The DNA sequence is as follows: TGTGCCAGCAGTCTCGCAGGGGGCGCAGCAGATACGCGGCATTTT. The encoded protein is CASSLAGGAADTRHF.